Included here is one TCR beta chain sequence, with context. Assay used: immunoSEQ multiplex PCR; TCRdb lists only in-frame clones, some missing. Of roughly 320,000 clones listed, around four fifths were seen once; the top ten hold 2% to 2.5%. This sample is drawn from a study of Ad26.COV2.S vaccination and SARS-CoV-2 variants. Study-wide context: The COV1001 Ad26.COV2.S trial arm included the donor.

Treatment in this sample: over 15 received Ad26.COV2.S at low or high dose, single or two shots; about 5 received placebo; per-sample allocation not given. After the first vaccine or placebo injection, samples were drawn on day 63. It was an adult aged 18-55 years in Boston who was the donor. Sequencing was performed on peripheral blood, taken in a trial of Ad26.COV2.S vaccine versus placebo. The sequence was collected from a person between 18 and 59 years old who received the Ad26.COV2.S COVID-19 vaccine or a placebo.

CDR3: CASSPTAGEQYF. CDR3 sequence (DNA): TGTGCCAGCAGTCCGACGGCGGGCGAGCAGTACTTC. The chain joins TRBV2 to TRBJ2-7, with D perhaps matching TRBD2 (5 bases). The CDR3 sequence is 12 residues long. Germline V CDR1 and CDR2: SNHLY, FYNNEI. Trimming stripped 5 bases from V and 6 bases from J, with 11 bases between.